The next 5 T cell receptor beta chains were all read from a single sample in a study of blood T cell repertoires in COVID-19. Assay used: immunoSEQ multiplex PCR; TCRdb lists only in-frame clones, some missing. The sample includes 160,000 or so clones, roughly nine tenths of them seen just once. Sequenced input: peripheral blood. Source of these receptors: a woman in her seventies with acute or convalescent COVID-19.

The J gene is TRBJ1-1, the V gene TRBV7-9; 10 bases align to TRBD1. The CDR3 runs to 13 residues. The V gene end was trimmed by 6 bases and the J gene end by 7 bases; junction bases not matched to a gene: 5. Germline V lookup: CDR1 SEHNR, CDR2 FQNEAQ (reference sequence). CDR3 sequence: CASSKTGGYEAFF. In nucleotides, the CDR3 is TGTGCCAGCAGTAAGACAGGGGGCTATGAAGCTTTCTTT.

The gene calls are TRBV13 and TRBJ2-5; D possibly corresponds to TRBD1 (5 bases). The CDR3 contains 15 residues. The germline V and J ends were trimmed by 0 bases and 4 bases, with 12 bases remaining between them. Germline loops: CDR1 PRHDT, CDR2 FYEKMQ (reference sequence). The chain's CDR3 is CASSLGLGRAETQYF. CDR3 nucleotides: TGTGCCAGCAGCTTAGGGTTAGGCAGGGCAGAGACCCAGTACTTC.

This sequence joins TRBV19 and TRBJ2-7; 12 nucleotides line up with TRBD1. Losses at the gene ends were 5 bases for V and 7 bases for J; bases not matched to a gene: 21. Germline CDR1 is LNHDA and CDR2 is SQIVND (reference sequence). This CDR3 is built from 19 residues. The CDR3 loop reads CASSGGGQGAPRLKKEQYF. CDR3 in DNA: TGTGCCAGTAGTGGCGGGGGACAGGGGGCCCCCCGCTTAAAGAAAGAGCAGTACTTC.

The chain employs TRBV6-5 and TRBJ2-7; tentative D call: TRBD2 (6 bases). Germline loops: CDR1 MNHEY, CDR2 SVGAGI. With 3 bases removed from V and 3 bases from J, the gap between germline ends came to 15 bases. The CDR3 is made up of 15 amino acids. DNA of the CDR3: TGTGCCAGCAGTTATTCACTAGCCTGGATCTACGAGCAGTACTTC. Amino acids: CASSYSLAWIYEQYF.

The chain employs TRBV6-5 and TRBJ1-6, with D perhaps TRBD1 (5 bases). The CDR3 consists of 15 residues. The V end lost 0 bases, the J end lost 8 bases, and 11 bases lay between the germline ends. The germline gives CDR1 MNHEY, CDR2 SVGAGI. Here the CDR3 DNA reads TGTGCCAGCAGTTACTCCCCGCGCAGGGATTCACCCCTCCACTTT. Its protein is CASSYSPRRDSPLHF.